A selection of T cell receptor beta chains follows, all from one sample in a study of breast tumors, draining lymph nodes, adjacent tissues. TCRdb itself ran the multiplex PCR reads through MiXCR, one entry per CDR3 protein. The table shows around 7,600 distinct CDR3 sequences, with over 60% occurring only once. The sample comprised tumor-adjacent breast tissue. The receptors derive from a female donor with breast cancer. Some clones in this sample may be carry-over from other donors' samples. Both conserved end residues are part of each CDR3. The order of the fields is CDR3 length, D gene, J gene, clone size, V gene, CDR3 DNA, CDR3 protein. D genes are given only for firm matches. Clone sizes are given selectively: once, few, many, or a class where the clone is expanded.

14 TRBD1 TRBJ1-2 medium-sized TRBV7-9 TGTGCCAGCAGCCCCACAGGGGGAGTATATGGCTACACCTTC CASSPTGGVYGYTF
13 TRBD1 TRBJ2-3 medium-sized TRBV29-1 TGCAGCGAAGGGACAGATAGCACAGATACGCAGTATTTT CSEGTDSTDTQYF
14 - TRBJ2-2 - TRBV27 TGTGCCAGTCGAACCGGGACTAACACCGGGGAGCTGTTTTTT CASRTGTNTGELFF
15 TRBD2 TRBJ2-5 once TRBV24-1 TGTGCCACCAGTGATGCGCTAGCGGGGAGAGAGACCCAGTACTTC CATSDALAGRETQYF
15 TRBD1 TRBJ1-2 - TRBV9 TGTGCCAGCAGCGCCTCAGGGGGTTACGACTATGGCTACACCTTC CASSASGGYDYGYTF
14 - TRBJ1-2 medium-sized TRBV7-2 TGTGCCAGCACATTCGGACTGGAACATTATGGCTACACCTTC CASTFGLEHYGYTF
14 - TRBJ1-2 medium-sized TRBV2 TGTGCCAGCAACACCGGGGGGGGGGCCTATGGCTACACCTTC CASNTGGGAYGYTF
13 TRBD1 TRBJ1-4 - TRBV19 TGTGCCTGCTCCGGGACAGGGGAGGAAAAACTGTTTTTT CACSGTGEEKLFF
14 - TRBJ2-5 - TRBV2 TGTGCCAGCAGAGTCACGCACACCCAAGAGACCCAGTACTTC CASRVTHTQETQYF
15 - TRBJ1-6 medium-sized TRBV6-5 TGTGCCAGCAGTTACTCGGGAACGGAAGGATCACCCCTCCACTTT CASSYSGTEGSPLHF
17 TRBD2 TRBJ2-1 - TRBV7-8 TGTGCCAGCAGCGGGACTAGCGGGGGCCGAGCCTACAATGAGCAGTTCTTC CASSGTSGGRAYNEQFF
16 TRBD1 TRBJ1-5 medium-sized TRBV5-1 TGCGCCAGCAGACCGGGACAGGGGGGTTTCAATCAGCCCCAGCATTTT CASRPGQGGFNQPQHF
14 - TRBJ2-7 - TRBV6-6 TGTGCCAGCAGTCGAGTGACAGTTTCCTACGAGCAGTACTTC CASSRVTVSYEQYF
16 - TRBJ1-3 once TRBV4-1 TGCGCCAGCAGCCAAGAAGCCAGTACCTCTGGAAACACCATATATTTT CASSQEASTSGNTIYF
17 - TRBJ1-6 - TRBV4-3 TGCGCCAGCAGCCAATCTGGGACGCGGGGGTATAATTCACCCCTCCACTTT CASSQSGTRGYNSPLHF
13 TRBD1 TRBJ2-3 many TRBV13 TGTGCCAGCAGCGAACAGGGGTGGGATACGCAGTATTTT CASSEQGWDTQYF
15 - TRBJ1-6 - TRBV19 TGTGCCAGTAGTATAACGACAGCTAATTCTGGACCCCTCCACTTT CASSITTANSGPLHF